This TCR beta chain comes out of a study of OX40 agonist ivuxolimab in advanced cancers. Study information: Among those enrolled, mean age was approximately 62 years (range about 23 to 80) and 82.7% were male.

About this clone: Its specificity is unknown.

The method was immunoSEQ multiplex PCR; TCRdb's version includes in-frame clones alone and lacks a portion of them. The sample consists of roughly 67,000 clones, 85% to 90% of them appearing once. Overall study findings and caveats: Clonal expansion by week 6 occurred in CD4+ and CD8+ blood T cells (at 0.1 to 3.0 mg/kg).

CDR3 length: 14 residues. The germline V gene encodes CDR1 SGHDN and CDR2 FVKESK. The V gene end was trimmed by 3 bases and the J gene end by 2 bases; junction bases not matched to a gene: 0. The receptor was derived from an adult with an advanced solid tumor such as melanoma, head and neck, liver or kidney cancer. The rearrangement uses TRBV14 and TRBJ1-3, with 8 bases that match TRBD1. The sequences come from CD4+ or CD8+ T cells sorted from blood, collected in a trial of the OX40 agonist ivuxolimab. The CDR3 is CASSQDRAGNTIYF. CDR3 DNA sequence: TGTGCCAGCAGCCAGGACAGGGCTGGAAACACCATATATTTT. Full variable domain (outside the CDR3, taken from reference TRBV14 and TRBJ1-3): EAGVTQFPSHSVIEKGQTVTLRCDPISGHDNLYWYRRVMGKEIKFLLHFVKESKQDESGMPNNRFLAERTGGTYSTLKVQPAELEDSGVYFCASSQDRAGNTIYFGEGSWLTVV.